The clone carrying this T cell receptor (beta chain) was counted a few times. The data belong to a study of T cells in Graves' hyperthyroidism and ophthalmopathy. The CDR3 is 14 amino acids. The J segment lost 8 bases and the V segment lost 6 bases, leaving 7 bases of the junction unmatched. TCR beta CDR3 region amplification was performed from RNA transcripts. An initial round of RT-PCR targeting the TCR CDR3 relied on the HTBI primer set. TCRdb re-derived calls from the multiplex PCR reads in MiXCR, one entry per CDR3 protein. The sample has 400,000 to 600,000 distinct CDR3 sequences; around 15% are singletons.

Input material: blood. The source of this sequence is a woman aged 25-40 years with Graves' ophthalmopathy. The genes are TRBV12-3 or TRBV12-4 and TRBJ2-1; TRBD2 matches 10 bases. CDR3 sequence reads: CASRPSGSAYEQFF. CDR3 DNA: TGTGCCAGCAGGCCTAGCGGGAGTGCCTATGAGCAGTTCTTC.